This TCR beta chain was sequenced in a study of shared clonotypes between healthy human individuals. Study-wide points: Exclusively blood specimens were collected; tissue repertoires likely differ. Few donors restricted represented genetic and exposure-history diversity.

A note on this clone: The antigen is undetermined.

Sequencing was performed with immunoSEQ multiplex PCR; in TCRdb, only in-frame clones are kept and a portion is missing. The sample carries 850,000 to 1,200,000 clones, around 76% recorded once. All donors were healthy HIV-negative adults lacking recent acute infections or vaccinations. The ends were cut back, 0 bases at V and 4 bases at J, with 15 bases in the middle. Germline CDR1 MNHEY, CDR2 SVGAGI. This CDR3 is built from 16 residues. Sequencing input: memory CD4+ T cells sorted from blood. Subset of the sample: CD45RA-negative fraction. The TCR sequence derives from a man aged 18-30 years in good health. The genes are TRBV6-5 and TRBJ1-1; D ambiguous. The CDR3 is CASSYSTSGSGTEAFF. The CDR3 DNA reads TGTGCCAGCAGTTACTCTACTTCGGGTTCGGGCACTGAAGCTTTCTTT.